The next 27 T cell receptor beta chains were all read from a single sample in a study of cytomegalovirus exposure and HLA in healthy donors. Assay: immunoSEQ multiplex PCR; the TCRdb copy retains only in-frame clones and omits some. The table lists some 250,000 clones, 90% of them singletons. Sample: PBMCs. These receptors all come from a woman younger than 35 in good health and CMV-seronegative.

In this sample, this clone turned up a few times. This rearrangement joins TRBV29-1 to TRBJ1-6; 8 bases are a match to TRBD1. J gave up 10 bases and V 4 bases, and 6 bases lay outside the gene matches. CDR1 SQVTM and CDR2 ANQGSEA come from the germline V gene. This CDR3 contains 13 residues. In DNA form, the CDR3 reads TGCAGCGTTGTGGGACAGGCGGGATCACCCCTCCACTTT. Protein: CSVVGQAGSPLHF.

This clone showed up just once. The V and J genes are TRBV19 and TRBJ2-1, with TRBD1 matching over 10 bases. Germline lookup yields CDR1 LNHDA and CDR2 SQIVND (reference sequence). J gave up 2 bases and V 4 bases, and 8 bases lay outside the gene matches. CDR3 size: 17 residues. CDR3 DNA: TGTGCCAGTAGTACTCCCGGGACAGGGGCTGCCTACAATGAGCAGTTCTTC. Amino acid sequence: CASSTPGTGAAYNEQFF.

The rearrangement uses TRBV6-5 and TRBJ1-1; no clear D gene. From germline, CDR1 is MNHEY and CDR2 SVGAGI. V shed 2 bases and J shed 4 bases, with 8 bases lying between them. The CDR3 sequence is 13 residues long. In nucleotides, the CDR3 is TGTGCCAGCAGTTACCGGGAGGGCACTGAAGCTTTCTTT. Translated: CASSYREGTEAFF.

J is TRBJ1-1 and V is TRBV10-3, with D maybe TRBD1 (5 bases). The length of the CDR3 is 12 residues. Germline V lookup: CDR1 ENHRY, CDR2 SYGVKD. Trimming removed 0 bases at V and 10 bases at J, with 9 bases between. The CDR3 bases are TGTGCCATCAGTGAGTCGACAGTTGGAGCTTTCTTT. Encoded protein: CAISESTVGAFF.

The chain is built from TRBV6-1 and TRBJ2-1; 13 bases align to TRBD2. Per the germline V gene, CDR1 is MNHNS and CDR2 is SASEGT. The CDR3 has 14 residues. J gave up 12 bases and V 7 bases, and 9 bases lay outside the gene matches. The CDR3 loop is CASKGTSGVPRQFF. The CDR3 DNA reads as TGTGCCAGCAAAGGGACTAGCGGGGTACCTCGGCAGTTCTTC.

This clone showed up just a few times. The chain uses TRBV19 and TRBJ1-6; TRBD1 agrees at 8 bases. The length of the CDR3 is 16 residues. V gave up 5 bases and J gave up 7 bases; unmatched junction bases: 10. Germline V gives CDR1 LNHDA, CDR2 SQIVND (reference sequence). CDR3 loop: CASSGPTGVGNSPLHF. As DNA, the CDR3 is TGTGCCAGTAGTGGGCCGACAGGGGTAGGAAATTCACCCCTCCACTTT. The complete variable domain, with remaining parts taken from reference TRBV19 and TRBJ1-6, reads DGGITQSPKYLFRKEGQNVTLSCEQNLNHDAMYWYRQDPGQGLRLIYYSQIVNDFQKGDIAEGYSVSREKKESFPLTVTSAQKNPTAFYLCASSGPTGVGNSPLHFGNGTRLTVT.

The rearrangement links TRBV6-5 to TRBJ1-1; D is unclear. The ends were cut back, 0 bases at V and 4 bases at J, with 9 bases in the middle. This CDR3 has 14 amino acids. CDR1 and CDR2 from the germline V gene are MNHEY and SVGAGI. CDR3 nucleotides: TGTGCCAGCAGTTACTCGATACAGCCCACTGAAGCTTTCTTT. Its translation is CASSYSIQPTEAFF.

The V call is TRBV6-5, the J call TRBJ2-3, with TRBD2 matching over 7 bases. CDR3 length: 15 residues. V shed 4 bases, J shed 0 bases, and the junction held 4 bases outside the gene matches. Germline CDR1 is MNHEY and CDR2 is SVGAGI. Here the CDR3 reads CASSWGGGSTDTQYF. The DNA of the CDR3 is TGTGCCAGCAGTTGGGGCGGGGGTAGCACAGATACGCAGTATTTT.

J is TRBJ2-7 and V is TRBV7-9; D unresolved. V was trimmed by 5 bases and J by 2 bases, leaving 13 bases between them. The CDR3 spans 14 residues. The germline V gene encodes CDR1 SEHNR and CDR2 FQNEAQ (reference sequence). CDR3 coding DNA: TGTGCCAGCAGCCCAGGCTTGCCGACCTACGAGCAGTACTTC. The encoded protein is CASSPGLPTYEQYF.

Notes on this clone: Other nucleotide sequences from this sample produce the same CDR3. The chain combines TRBV6-5 with TRBJ2-6, with D maybe TRBD1 (6 bases). Germline values: CDR1 MNHEY, CDR2 SVGAGI. This CDR3 has 16 residues. The ends were cut back, 0 bases at V and 0 bases at J, with 6 bases in the middle. The CDR3 DNA reads as TGTGCCAGCAGTTACTCGACAGGCTCTGGGGCCAACGTCCTGACTTTC. Translation: CASSYSTGSGANVLTF.

The chain has TRBV6-1 and TRBJ2-2; 7 bases match TRBD2. Germline CDR1 MNHNS, CDR2 SASEGT. This CDR3 region has 15 residues. This chain's CDR3 is CAGLSSDEGTGELFF. As DNA, the CDR3 is TGTGCGGGACTATCTTCGGATGAGGGCACCGGGGAGCTGTTTTTT.

The chain carries TRBV28 and TRBJ2-3, with a possible D match to TRBD2 (5 bases). CDR3 length equals 18 residues. The V gene's germline CDR1 is MDHEN and CDR2 SYDVKM. The V and J ends lost 5 bases and 5 bases respectively, with 26 bases between them. The CDR3 DNA is TGTGCCAGCAGTGCGAGCCGCCCACTAGGAATGTTTGTAGATACGCAGTATTTT. It codes for CASSASRPLGMFVDTQYF.

The chain couples TRBV30 to TRBJ1-1; unclear D gene. There are 11 residues in the CDR3. The germline V gene encodes CDR1 GTSNPN and CDR2 SVGIG (reference sequence). V gave up 3 bases and J gave up 1 base, with 3 bases separating them. The CDR3 is CAWRANTEAFF. The CDR3 DNA reads TGTGCCTGGAGGGCGAACACTGAAGCTTTCTTT.

This clone was found a few times. The chain couples TRBV27 to TRBJ1-2, with 9 bases aligning to TRBD1. Germline V CDR1 and CDR2: MNHEY, SMNVEV (reference sequence). The CDR3 runs to 14 residues. V gave up 5 bases and J gave up 8 bases; unmatched junction bases: 9. The CDR3 loop is CASSPLGQGVGYTF. The CDR3 DNA reads as TGTGCCAGCAGTCCCCTGGGACAGGGCGTCGGCTACACCTTC.

This sequence joins TRBV9 and TRBJ1-1, with D possibly matching TRBD1 (5 bases). The germline V gene has CDR1 SGDLS and CDR2 YYNGEE. This CDR3 comprises 13 residues. Trimming pared 6 bases from V and 0 bases from J, leaving 9 bases between. In DNA, the CDR3 is TGTGCCAGCAACTTGGGGCTGAACACTGAAGCTTTCTTT. Residues: CASNLGLNTEAFF.

The gene calls are TRBV4-3 and TRBJ1-2; 8 bases are a match to TRBD1. The CDR3 is 15 amino acids. Germline trimming cut 4 bases from V and 5 bases from J; bases unmatched to any gene: 9. Germline lookup yields CDR1 LGHNA and CDR2 YSLEER. This CDR3 is CASSPPDRATYGYTF. The CDR3 coding sequence is TGCGCCAGCAGCCCACCGGACAGGGCAACATATGGCTACACCTTC.

This rearrangement joins TRBV19 to TRBJ1-5; no definite D call. Germline-derived CDR1 and CDR2 are LNHDA and SQIVND (reference sequence). This CDR3 region has 14 residues. V was shortened by 3 bases and J by 5 bases, with 11 bases between the two germline ends. CDR3 coding DNA: TGTGCCAGTAGTATTGGAGGGTCATATCAGCCCCAGCATTTT. As protein: CASSIGGSYQPQHF.

This chain uses TRBV5-1 with TRBJ1-3; D possibly corresponds to TRBD1 (6 bases). Trimming cost V 4 bases and J 1 base, with 12 bases left between them. CDR3 length: 15 amino acids. CDR1 is SGHRS, CDR2 YFSETQ, per germline. The chain's CDR3 is CASSPQGSSGNTIYF. CDR3 DNA sequence: TGCGCCAGCAGCCCACAGGGTTCTTCTGGAAACACCATATATTTT. Filled out from reference TRBV5-1 and TRBJ1-3, the complete variable domain reads KAGVTQTPRYLIKTRGQQVTLSCSPISGHRSVSWYQQTPGQGLQFLFEYFSETQRNKGNFPGRFSGRQFSNSRSEMNVSTLELGDSALYLCASSPQGSSGNTIYFGEGSWLTVV.

This sequence joins TRBV19 and TRBJ2-1; perhaps TRBD1 as D (6 bases). The CDR3 runs 16 residues. Trimming removed 2 bases at V and 3 bases at J, with 14 bases between. The germline V gene encodes CDR1 LNHDA and CDR2 SQIVND (reference sequence). The DNA of the CDR3 is TGTGCCAGTAGTATATTGGCTGACAGGTTCTACAATGAGCAGTTCTTC. This translates into CASSILADRFYNEQFF.

The rearrangement uses TRBV28 and TRBJ1-1; D uncertain. Trimming shortened V by 6 bases and J by 4 bases, and 15 bases separated the two germline ends. The CDR3 is 14 residues long. Germline-derived CDR1 and CDR2 are MDHEN and SYDVKM. This CDR3 reads CASRTRGEVTEAFF. CDR3 coding DNA: TGTGCCAGCAGAACCCGGGGAGAGGTCACTGAAGCTTTCTTT.

This chain connects TRBV11-3 to TRBJ2-1; 11 bases line up with TRBD2. The CDR3 length is 15 residues. After removal of 4 bases from V and 8 bases from J, the junction contained 7 bases not matched to a gene. Per the germline V gene, CDR1 is SGHNT and CDR2 is YENEEA. CDR3 nucleotide sequence: TGTGCCAGCAGCTCGTCGACTAGCGGGGTTGATGAGCAGTTCTTC. Encoded protein: CASSSSTSGVDEQFF.

The chain combines TRBV5-1 with TRBJ1-4; a weak D match, TRBD1 (5 bases). Germline V gene lookup returns CDR1 SGHRS and CDR2 YFSETQ. This CDR3 comprises 15 residues. Trimming took 4 bases from V and 0 from J, leaving 10 bases between them. CDR3 loop: CASSVTGATNEKLFF. The CDR3 nucleotides read TGCGCCAGCAGCGTAACAGGCGCAACTAATGAAAAACTGTTTTTT. The full variable domain, completed using reference TRBV5-1 and TRBJ1-4, is KAGVTQTPRYLIKTRGQQVTLSCSPISGHRSVSWYQQTPGQGLQFLFEYFSETQRNKGNFPGRFSGRQFSNSRSEMNVSTLELGDSALYLCASSVTGATNEKLFFGSGTQLSVL.

This chain joins TRBV7-9 and TRBJ2-4, with 8 bases lining up with TRBD1. This CDR3 has 16 amino acids. Germline V gives CDR1 SEHNR, CDR2 FQNEAQ (reference sequence). J gave up 0 bases and V 5 bases, and 6 bases lay outside the gene matches. The CDR3 region is CASSLGTGGAKNIQYF. The DNA of the CDR3 is TGTGCCAGCAGCCTCGGGACAGGCGGAGCCAAAAACATTCAGTACTTC.

The table lists this clone with a few counts. The rearrangement links TRBV7-8 to TRBJ2-5; TRBD1 is a possible D gene (7 bases). The CDR3 extends over 13 amino acids. Looked up from germline, CDR1 is SGHVS and CDR2 is FQNEAQ. Trimming shortened V by 7 bases and J by 5 bases, and 14 bases separated the two germline ends. CDR3 sequence reads: CASIDGGGETQYF. CDR3 coding DNA: TGTGCCAGCATTGACGGAGGGGGCGAGACCCAGTACTTC.

This clone was recorded once. The chain recombines TRBV7-9 with TRBJ2-5, with D uncertain. The CDR3 totals 13 residues. Trimming took off 6 bases at V and 2 bases at J, with 10 bases between the two ends. Per the germline V gene, CDR1 is SEHNR and CDR2 is FQNEAQ (reference sequence). CDR3 bases: TGTGCCAGCAGGGCACACAGTCAAGAGACCCAGTACTTC. Protein sequence: CASRAHSQETQYF.

The rearrangement links TRBV5-1 to TRBJ2-5; 8 bases line up with TRBD2. Germline V gene data show CDR1 as SGHRS and CDR2 as YFSETQ. This CDR3 comprises 16 residues. V gave up 2 bases and J gave up 5 bases; unmatched junction bases: 11. The CDR3 region has the DNA TGCGCCAGCAGCTTAGGGAGTAGCGGGGTAGGGGAGACCCAGTACTTC. It yields the protein CASSLGSSGVGETQYF.

This chain connects TRBV7-6 to TRBJ1-1; TRBD1 might be the D (6 bases). The germline CDR1 and CDR2 sequences are SGHVS and FNYEAQ. This CDR3 has 15 amino acids. Trimming cost V 1 base and J 2 bases, with 11 bases left between them. This CDR3 is CASSLGGPGNTEAFF. DNA of the CDR3: TGTGCCAGCAGCTTAGGGGGGCCAGGAAACACTGAAGCTTTCTTT. Looking up the rest from reference TRBV7-6 and TRBJ1-1 gives the full variable domain: GAGVSQSPRYKVTKRGQDVALRCDPISGHVSLYWYRQALGQGPEFLTYFNYEAQQDKSGLPNDRFSAERPEGSISTLTIQRTEQRDSAMYRCASSLGGPGNTEAFFGQGTRLTVV.